The source of this T cell receptor (beta chain) is a study of glioma-infiltrating T cells after dendritic cell vaccination. This sample's time point: after dendritic cell vaccination, including at tumor progression/relapse. None of the glioblastoma patients had an isocitrate dehydrogenase mutation. Up to 2 ug genomic DNA was used for TCRB CDR3 amplification. The protocol was immunoSEQ multiplex PCR, while the TCRdb copy is restricted to in-frame clones and leaves out a portion. The sample has fewer than 25,000 clones; 89% are singletons. The CDR3 consists of 13 residues. The germline CDR1 and CDR2 sequences are LNHDA and SQIVND (reference sequence). V shed 10 bases, J shed 4 bases, and the junction held 6 bases outside the gene matches.

The source was blood, collected after dendritic cell vaccination. The rearrangement joins TRBV19 to TRBJ2-3, with 9 bases that match TRBD2. The clonotype comes from a human donor with glioblastoma. The CDR3 loop reads CATAGGEADTQYF. Written as DNA, the CDR3 is TGTGCCACGGCGGGGGGGGAAGCAGATACGCAGTATTTT. The full variable domain, in which reference TRBV19 and TRBJ2-3 provide the parts outside the CDR3, is DGGITQSPKYLFRKEGQNVTLSCEQNLNHDAMYWYRQDPGQGLRLIYYSQIVNDFQKGDIAEGYSVSREKKESFPLTVTSAQKNPTAFYLCATAGGEADTQYFGPGTRLTVL.